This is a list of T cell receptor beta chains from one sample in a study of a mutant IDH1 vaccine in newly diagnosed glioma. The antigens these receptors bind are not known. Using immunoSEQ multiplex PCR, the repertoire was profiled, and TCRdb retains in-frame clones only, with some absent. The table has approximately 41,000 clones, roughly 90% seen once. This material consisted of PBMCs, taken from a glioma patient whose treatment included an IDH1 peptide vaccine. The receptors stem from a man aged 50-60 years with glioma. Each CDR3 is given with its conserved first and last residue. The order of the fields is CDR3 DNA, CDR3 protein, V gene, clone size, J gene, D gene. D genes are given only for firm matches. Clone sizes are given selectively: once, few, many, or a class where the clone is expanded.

DNA: TGTGCCAGTAGGCACGACCGGGGCGGGCCCACAGATACGCAGTATTTT
CDR3: CASRHDRGGPTDTQYF
V: TRBV19
size: .
J: TRBJ2-3
D: .

DNA: TGTGCCATCAGTGAGATCCCTGGGAATGAGCAGTTCTTC
CDR3: CAISEIPGNEQFF
V: TRBV10-3
size: .
J: TRBJ2-1
D: .

DNA: TGCGCCAGCAGTCAACCCGACAGAACTCTCACCGGGGAGCTGTTTTTT
CDR3: CASSQPDRTLTGELFF
V: TRBV23-1
size: .
J: TRBJ2-2
D: .

DNA: TGTGCCAGCAGCCCGGTCGGGAGTGAAAAACTGTTTTTT
CDR3: CASSPVGSEKLFF
V: TRBV7-9
size: .
J: TRBJ1-4
D: .

DNA: TGTGCCAGCAGCCGACAGGGGAGCTACGAGCAGTACTTC
CDR3: CASSRQGSYEQYF
V: TRBV5-5
size: .
J: TRBJ2-7
D: TRBD1

DNA: TGCGCCAGCCGGTTTCTCGGGGCGGGGAACACCATATATTTT
CDR3: CASRFLGAGNTIYF
V: TRBV5-1
size: once
J: TRBJ1-3
D: .

DNA: TGTGCCAGCAGTGACAGGGACCCAGATACGCAGTATTTT
CDR3: CASSDRDPDTQYF
V: TRBV6-1
size: .
J: TRBJ2-3
D: .

DNA: TGTGCCAGCAGCCAAGAGGAGGGGGTGGACACTGAAGCTTTCTTT
CDR3: CASSQEEGVDTEAFF
V: TRBV4-2
size: once
J: TRBJ1-1
D: .

DNA: TGTGCCTGGAGTCAAGGGGATGGCTACACCTTC
CDR3: CAWSQGDGYTF
V: TRBV30
size: .
J: TRBJ1-2
D: .

DNA: TGCGCCAGCAGCTTCGCGGGAGGGTCCCACGAGCAGTACTTC
CDR3: CASSFAGGSHEQYF
V: TRBV5-1
size: .
J: TRBJ2-7
D: TRBD2

DNA: TGTGCCAGCAGCGCGACAGGGCGCTACAATGAGCAGTTCTTC
CDR3: CASSATGRYNEQFF
V: TRBV9
size: .
J: TRBJ2-1
D: TRBD1

DNA: TGTGCCAGCAGGTGGCAGGGTATCTCCTACGAGCAGTACTTC
CDR3: CASRWQGISYEQYF
V: TRBV27
size: .
J: TRBJ2-7
D: .

DNA: TGTGCCAGCAGTGATTTGGGTCCGTCCTACGAGCAGTACTTC
CDR3: CASSDLGPSYEQYF
V: TRBV2
size: .
J: TRBJ2-7
D: .

DNA: TGTGCCAGCAGTCCACGGGGACAGGGGGCGAGGACCTACGAGCAGTACTTC
CDR3: CASSPRGQGARTYEQYF
V: TRBV28
size: medium-sized
J: TRBJ2-7
D: TRBD1

DNA: TGCGCCAGCAGCTTGGAGGGACTAAGTTTGGGGGAGCTGTTTTTT
CDR3: CASSLEGLSLGELFF
V: TRBV5-1
size: .
J: TRBJ2-2
D: TRBD2

DNA: TGTGCCAGCAGTCGGGGAGGACAGGCCTCCTACGAGCAGTACTTC
CDR3: CASSRGGQASYEQYF
V: TRBV27
size: .
J: TRBJ2-7
D: .

DNA: TGTGCCAGCAGCGGCGGACAGGGACCTAATGAAAAACTGTTTTTT
CDR3: CASSGGQGPNEKLFF
V: TRBV7-6
size: .
J: TRBJ1-4
D: TRBD1

DNA: TGTGCCAGCTCCCCAGGACTAGCGGGAGGCGACGAGCAGTACTTC
CDR3: CASSPGLAGGDEQYF
V: TRBV18
size: once
J: TRBJ2-7
D: TRBD2

DNA: TGTGCCAGCAGCCCGGACCTCCGGGGCAATCAGCCCCAGCATTTT
CDR3: CASSPDLRGNQPQHF
V: TRBV7-8
size: few
J: TRBJ1-5
D: .

DNA: TGTGCCAGCGGACAGAACTCTGGAAACACCATATATTTT
CDR3: CASGQNSGNTIYF
V: TRBV9
size: .
J: TRBJ1-3
D: .

DNA: TGTGCCACCACCCATTCCGGGACGGCCTCGGGCGAGCAGTACTTC
CDR3: CATTHSGTASGEQYF
V: TRBV19
size: .
J: TRBJ2-7
D: .

DNA: TGTGCCAGCAGCTTAGCCCTAGGACAGGGGAATCAGCCCCAGCATTTT
CDR3: CASSLALGQGNQPQHF
V: TRBV7-8
size: .
J: TRBJ1-5
D: TRBD1

DNA: TGTGCCAGCAGCGTAGAGGTGCAGAACACCGGGGAGCTGTTTTTT
CDR3: CASSVEVQNTGELFF
V: TRBV9
size: .
J: TRBJ2-2
D: .

DNA: TGTGCCAGCAGCCTGACGAGGGGGGGGGAGCTGTTTTTT
CDR3: CASSLTRGGELFF
V: TRBV13
size: .
J: TRBJ2-2
D: .

DNA: TGTGCCAGCAGCGTAACGGGACAGGGGTGGCGGAATGAGCAGTTCTTC
CDR3: CASSVTGQGWRNEQFF
V: TRBV9
size: .
J: TRBJ2-1
D: TRBD1

DNA: TGCGCCAGCAGTGGACTAGCCTCCGGGACCCAGTACTTC
CDR3: CASSGLASGTQYF
V: TRBV10-2
size: .
J: TRBJ2-5
D: TRBD2

DNA: TGTGCCAGCAGGGAACAGGGCGGCAAAAACATTCAGTACTTC
CDR3: CASREQGGKNIQYF
V: TRBV28
size: once
J: TRBJ2-4
D: .

DNA: TGTGCCAGTAGAGGGGACAGCGCCTACGAGCAGTACTTC
CDR3: CASRGDSAYEQYF
V: TRBV19
size: .
J: TRBJ2-7
D: TRBD1

DNA: TGTGCCAGCAGTGAATTGTCTGGGCAGTACTTC
CDR3: CASSELSGQYF
V: TRBV2
size: .
J: TRBJ2-7
D: .

DNA: TGCGCCAGCAGTGCTAACTTTCAAGAGACCCAGTACTTC
CDR3: CASSANFQETQYF
V: TRBV10-1
size: .
J: TRBJ2-5
D: .

DNA: TGTGCCAGTAGTATAGACAGGGGCCCCAATCAGCCCCAGCATTTT
CDR3: CASSIDRGPNQPQHF
V: TRBV19
size: .
J: TRBJ1-5
D: .

DNA: TGTGCCAGCAGTGAAGGATCAGGGGGCAGGCAGCCCCAGCATTTT
CDR3: CASSEGSGGRQPQHF
V: TRBV6-1
size: .
J: TRBJ1-5
D: TRBD1

DNA: TGTGCCAGTTGGGGACAGACAATTAACTATGGCTACACCTTC
CDR3: CASWGQTINYGYTF
V: TRBV6-1
size: once
J: TRBJ1-2
D: TRBD1

DNA: TGCGCCAGCAGCACAAACAGGGGTCCCTACGAGCAGTACTTC
CDR3: CASSTNRGPYEQYF
V: TRBV4-1
size: .
J: TRBJ2-7
D: TRBD1

DNA: TGTGCCAGCGGCTTTAGACGGAACACTGAAGCTTTCTTT
CDR3: CASGFRRNTEAFF
V: TRBV28
size: .
J: TRBJ1-1
D: .

DNA: TGTGCCAGCAGCTTTAGAACTACCGGGACAGAGAACACCGGGGAGCTGTTTTTT
CDR3: CASSFRTTGTENTGELFF
V: TRBV5-6
size: .
J: TRBJ2-2
D: TRBD1

DNA: TGTGCCAGCAGCCGCGACAGGCCTGATCAGCCCCAGCATTTT
CDR3: CASSRDRPDQPQHF
V: TRBV5-5
size: .
J: TRBJ1-5
D: .

DNA: TGCAGCGTGGGGATGGGACAGGAAGCTTTCTTT
CDR3: CSVGMGQEAFF
V: TRBV29-1
size: .
J: TRBJ1-1
D: TRBD1

DNA: TGTGCCAGCAGCTTAGGGATCGTGGAGGGCCTACGGGGTGAAGCTTTCTTT
CDR3: CASSLGIVEGLRGEAFF
V: TRBV7-3
size: .
J: TRBJ1-1
D: .

DNA: TGTGCCAGCAGCTCGTACAGGGCAACTAATGAAAAACTGTTTTTT
CDR3: CASSSYRATNEKLFF
V: TRBV7-8
size: .
J: TRBJ1-4
D: .

DNA: TGTGCCAGCAGTTATTCGACTAGCGGGAGACGCTACGAGCAGTACTTC
CDR3: CASSYSTSGRRYEQYF
V: TRBV6-5
size: .
J: TRBJ2-7
D: TRBD2

DNA: TGTGCCAGTAGCCCCGGGGGGGGGCTAGTTCAGCCCCAGCATTTT
CDR3: CASSPGGGLVQPQHF
V: TRBV19
size: .
J: TRBJ1-5
D: .